Following are 29 T cell receptor beta chains from one sample sequenced in a study of blood T cells in healthy people across ages (dated by TCRdb to 2015 to 2017). Library method: 5' RACE. These reads were obtained on an Illumina HiSeq 2500. The second PCR ran for roughly 7 to 11 cycles and used a J-beta primer mix along with a sample-barcoded 5' primer. In TCRdb, the public reads were trimmed at Q25 with fastp and aligned with MiXCR, with productive beta chains retained. One record per CDR3 amino acid sequence lists the most common genes and DNA. The sample table records fewer than 800,000 distinct CDR3 sequences; approximately 25% of these occur just once. The ten largest clones take up 9.4% of the sample. The sample was also reused in another study, on T cells of mothers and their children.

Sequenced material: blood. The receptor set was obtained from a boy aged 10-17 years in good health.

In its sample, this clonotype was seen a few times. The CDR3 loop is CASSPYGPSPGDQETQYF. The DNA for the CDR3 is TGTGCCAGCAGCCCTTACGGGCCCTCGCCAGGGGACCAAGAGACCCAGTACTTC. The chain combines TRBV7-3 with TRBJ2-5; TRBD1 might be the D (6 bases). In germline, CDR1 is SGHTA, CDR2 FQGTGA. V was clipped by 5 bases and J by 0 bases, with 22 bases between them. The CDR3 is made up of 18 amino acids.

The V gene is TRBV7-9, the J gene TRBJ1-4, with a weak D call TRBD1 (6 bases). CDR1 and CDR2 from the germline V gene are SEHNR and FQNEAQ (reference sequence). The V end was cut by 0 bases, the J end by 4 bases, with 12 bases between. This CDR3 has 16 residues. The CDR3 DNA follows: TGTGCCAGCAGCTTAGCCGCCGGACAGTTTAATGAAAAACTGTTTTTT. Its translation: CASSLAAGQFNEKLFF.

The chain combines TRBV9 with TRBJ2-1, with TRBD1 identical over 9 bases. CDR1 SGDLS and CDR2 YYNGEE come from the germline V gene. CDR3 size: 15 residues. Trimming removed 2 bases from V and 7 bases from J; junction bases left unmatched: 7. In DNA, the CDR3 is TGTGCCAGCAGCGTTGTACAGGGGGCATGGAATGAGCAGTTCTTC. This encodes CASSVVQGAWNEQFF.

This clonotype turned up a few times. V is TRBV19 and J is TRBJ2-5; TRBD1 matches 10 bases. V shed 3 bases, J shed 3 bases, and the junction held 7 bases outside the gene matches. The CDR3 contains 16 residues. Per the germline V gene, CDR1 is LNHDA and CDR2 is SQIVND (reference sequence). The CDR3, as DNA: TGTGCCAGTAGTATCACGGGACAGGGGTTTGAAGAGACCCAGTACTTC. Its translation is CASSITGQGFEETQYF.

Concerning this clonotype: Relative to the germline gene, one junction end is altered; a read error may explain this. V usage is TRBV7-6 and J usage is TRBJ2-1; D is possibly TRBD2 (6 bases). Looked up from germline, CDR1 is SGHVS and CDR2 is FNYEAQ. There are 17 residues in the CDR3. CDR3 region: CASSFSWAGRIDNGQFF. The CDR3 DNA reads TGTGCCAGCAGCTTTTCGTGGGCGGGAAGAATTGACAATGGGCAGTTCTTC.

This clonotype has only a few counts. The chain joins TRBV12-3 or TRBV12-4 to TRBJ2-5, with TRBD1 matching over 8 bases. The end of the DNA aligns better with TRBJ2-7, so the J call may be wrong. The CDR3 contains 14 residues. In DNA form, the CDR3 reads TGTGCCAGCGGAAGACAGGGGCCTATCTACGAGCAGTACTTC. Its protein product is CASGRQGPIYEQYF.

This clonotype was seen a few times. This chain links TRBV18 with TRBJ1-1, with D unresolved. The ends were cut back, 0 bases at V and 0 bases at J, with 11 bases in the middle. The germline gives CDR1 KGHSH, CDR2 LQKENI. This CDR3 has 16 amino acids. The CDR3 DNA sequence: TGTGCCAGCTCACCACCTCCAGACTACATGAACACTGAAGCTTTCTTT. This encodes CASSPPPDYMNTEAFF. Full variable domain (missing parts from reference TRBV18 and TRBJ1-1): NAGVMQNPRHLVRRRGQEARLRCSPMKGHSHVYWYRQLPEEGLKFMVYLQKENIIDESGMPKERFSAEFPKEGPSILRIQQVVRGDSAAYFCASSPPPDYMNTEAFFGQGTRLTVV.

This chain links TRBV15 with TRBJ2-5, with D possibly called TRBD1 or TRBD2 (5 bases each). Between the trimmed V and J ends, which lost 9 bases and 5 bases, there was a span of 16 bases. Germline CDR1 LNHNV, CDR2 YYDKDF (reference sequence). The CDR3 has 13 amino acids. CDR3 sequence (DNA): TGTGCCACTCGGGACCTAACCTCGGAGACCCAGTACTTC. Protein: CATRDLTSETQYF.

As to this clonotype: A junction boundary mismatches the germline segment, possibly from a read error. The chain uses TRBV7-2 and TRBJ2-7, with TRBD2 matching over 7 bases. There are 15 residues in the CDR3. Germline CDR1 and CDR2: SGHTA and FQGNSA. In DNA form, the CDR3 reads TGTGCCAGCAGCTTAGTTCTGGGGAGGGTATCACCCCTCCACTTC. Protein: CASSLVLGRVSPLHF. The full variable domain, its missing parts supplied by reference TRBV7-2 and TRBJ2-7, is GAGVSQSPSNKVTEKGKDVELRCDPISGHTALYWYRQSLGQGLEFLIYFQGNSAPDKSGLPSDRFSAERTGGSVSTLTIQRTQQEDSAVYLCASSLVLGRVSPLHFGPGTRLTVT.

CDR3 DNA sequence: TGCAGCGTTGGTCCAGGGGGCGAGGGATACGAGCAGTACTTC. Translating it yields CSVGPGGEGYEQYF. J is TRBJ2-7 and V is TRBV29-1, with 8 bases aligning to TRBD1. There are 14 residues in the CDR3. V shed 4 bases and J 4 bases; nucleotides not matched to a gene: 9. CDR1 is SQVTM, CDR2 ANQGSEA, per germline.

The chain uses TRBV7-2 and TRBJ2-1; unclear D gene. The length of the CDR3 is 13 residues. CDR1 SGHTA and CDR2 FQGNSA come from the germline V gene. V was trimmed by 7 bases and J by 3 bases, leaving 10 bases between them. As DNA, the CDR3 is TGTGCCAGCACCACGGGTAACTACAATGAGCAGTTCTTC. Encoded protein: CASTTGNYNEQFF. The entire variable domain, with the rest obtained from reference TRBV7-2 and TRBJ2-1, is as follows: GAGVSQSPSNKVTEKGKDVELRCDPISGHTALYWYRQSLGQGLEFLIYFQGNSAPDKSGLPSDRFSAERTGGSVSTLTIQRTQQEDSAVYLCASTTGNYNEQFFGPGTRLTVL.

The CDR3 DNA reads TGTGCCAGCAGCTTTAGAGGGGGGCCTAATGAAAAACTGTTTTTT. Protein: CASSFRGGPNEKLFF. The rearrangement uses TRBV3-1 and TRBJ1-4; tentatively, D is TRBD1 (6 bases). The germline V gene encodes CDR1 LGHDT and CDR2 YNNKEL (reference sequence). This CDR3 contains 15 residues. Trimming removed 5 bases from V and 3 bases from J, with 13 bases in between.

The chain recombines TRBV12-3 or TRBV12-4 with TRBJ2-3; D is ambiguous. This CDR3 contains 13 residues. Trimming took off 4 bases at V and 1 base at J, with 6 bases between the two ends. Here the CDR3 DNA reads TGTGCCAGCAGTTGGTCCCGCACAGATACGCAGTATTTT. The encoded protein is CASSWSRTDTQYF.

This clonotype was seen only a few times. The chain joins TRBV3-1 to TRBJ2-3; 10 positions agree with TRBD2. There are 16 residues in the CDR3. Germline CDR1 reads LGHDT; CDR2 reads YNNKEL (reference sequence). The trim removed 4 bases at V and 1 base at J, leaving 5 bases unmatched. CDR3 in DNA: TGTGCCAGCAGCCCCGGACTAGCGGTTGGCACAGATACGCAGTATTTT. Protein product: CASSPGLAVGTDTQYF.

The chain employs TRBV29-1 and TRBJ2-2; the match to TRBD2 covers 9 bases. The J segment lost 4 bases and the V segment lost 4 bases, leaving 4 bases of the junction unmatched. CDR1 is SQVTM, CDR2 ANQGSEA, per germline. This CDR3 has 14 amino acids. CDR3 sequence (DNA): TGCAGCGTTGCGCGGGAGGGCGGCACCGGGGAGCTGTTTTTT. This gives the protein CSVAREGGTGELFF.

V is TRBV6-5 and J is TRBJ1-4; no clear D. V gave up 2 bases and J gave up 5 bases, with 6 bases separating them. The CDR3 has 13 residues. Germline V gives CDR1 MNHEY, CDR2 SVGAGI. CDR3 nucleotides: TGTGCCAGCAGTTACAAAGTGAATGAAAAACTGTTTTTT. It is translated as CASSYKVNEKLFF.

In its sample, this clonotype was seen many times. The rearrangement uses TRBV5-6 and TRBJ2-5; TRBD1 agrees at 8 bases. With 3 bases clipped from V and 5 bases from J, the junction kept 3 bases outside the gene matches. CDR3 length equals 13 residues. The germline V gene has CDR1 SGHDT and CDR2 YYEEEE. CDR3 sequence: CASSSTGVETQYF. DNA for the CDR3: TGTGCCAGCAGCTCGACAGGGGTGGAGACCCAGTACTTC.

This clonotype was detected only a few times. The chain has TRBV30 and TRBJ2-2, with 9 positions matching TRBD1. This CDR3 contains 14 residues. V dropped 5 bases and J dropped 8; count of bases not matched to a gene: 9. Germline V gene sequence: CDR1 GTSNPN, CDR2 SVGIG (reference sequence). The CDR3 nucleotides are TGTGCCTGGCTGCCCCGGACAGGGGCTGGGGAGCTGTTTTTT. Translated: CAWLPRTGAGELFF.

The chain employs TRBV7-6 and TRBJ2-1; D is unclear. Germline CDR1 reads SGHVS; CDR2 reads FNYEAQ. The CDR3 length is 14 residues. V was pared by 0 bases and J by 10 bases, with 13 bases between. CDR3 amino acids: CASSLAGILNEQFF. CDR3 coding DNA: TGTGCCAGCAGCTTAGCTGGAATACTCAACGAGCAGTTCTTC. The full variable domain, in which reference TRBV7-6 and TRBJ2-1 provide the parts outside the CDR3, is GAGVSQSPRYKVTKRGQDVALRCDPISGHVSLYWYRQALGQGPEFLTYFNYEAQQDKSGLPNDRFSAERPEGSISTLTIQRTEQRDSAMYRCASSLAGILNEQFFGPGTRLTVL.

CDR3 protein: CSVEGGVRTDTQYF. CDR3 nucleotide sequence: TGCAGCGTTGAAGGCGGGGTTCGCACAGATACGCAGTATTTT. The chain employs TRBV29-1 and TRBJ2-3; D is perhaps TRBD2 (6 bases). Germline CDR1 reads SQVTM; CDR2 reads ANQGSEA. This CDR3 comprises 14 residues. Trimming stripped 1 base from V and 1 base from J, with 9 bases between.

This clonotype was recorded a few times. The chain uses TRBV6-2 or TRBV6-3 and TRBJ2-1; 11 bases agree with TRBD2. After removal of 0 bases from V and 2 bases from J, the junction contained 9 bases not matched to a gene. From germline, CDR1 is MNHEY and CDR2 SVGEGT. This CDR3 comprises 19 residues. CDR3 bases: TGTGCCAGCAGTTACTCGGGACTAGCGGTCATTACGACCTACAATGAGCAGTTCTTC. Amino acids: CASSYSGLAVITTYNEQFF.

This clonotype has a handful of counts. The chain joins TRBV7-9 to TRBJ2-1; 9 nucleotides agree with TRBD2. Germline V gene lookup returns CDR1 SEHNR and CDR2 FQNEAQ (reference sequence). The length of the CDR3 is 16 residues. Trimming removed 1 base from V and 2 bases from J; junction bases left unmatched: 3. For the CDR3, the DNA is TGTGCCAGCAGCTTAGGGCTAGCGGGGCCCTACAATGAGCAGTTCTTC. Translating it yields CASSLGLAGPYNEQFF.

This clonotype was counted between two and nine times. Its ends do not fully match the called genes, so a read error is possible. The V gene is TRBV7-6, the J gene TRBJ2-5; TRBD1 is a possible D gene (6 bases). The J call may be faulty, since TRBJ2-7 better matches the DNA end. Per germline, CDR1 SGHVS and CDR2 FNYEAQ. The CDR3 spans 14 residues. The CDR3 DNA reads as TGTGCCGGCAGCTCAGAGACAGGTGTCTACGAGCAGTACTTC. It translates to CAGSSETGVYEQYF.

This clonotype appeared a few times. The V call is TRBV12-5, the J call TRBJ2-3, with a tentative D call TRBD1 (6 bases). This CDR3 has 12 residues. Germline V lookup: CDR1 LGHNT, CDR2 FRNRAP. As DNA, the CDR3 is TGTGCCCTTTCAGGGGGCACAGATACGCAGTATTTT. It codes for CALSGGTDTQYF.

The table lists this clonotype with a count of one. The rearrangement uses TRBV4-1 and TRBJ2-5; 9 nucleotides agree with TRBD1. The junction had 10 bases not matched to a gene; V was cut back by 3 bases and J by 5 bases. The germline gives CDR1 MGHRA, CDR2 YSYEKL. The length of the CDR3 is 16 residues. The CDR3 loop reads CASSHPRDRDMETQYF. The CDR3 DNA follows: TGCGCCAGCAGCCACCCCCGGGACAGGGATATGGAGACCCAGTACTTC.

The chain has TRBV5-5 and TRBJ2-6, with a weak D call TRBD2 (5 bases). Trimming stripped 4 bases from V and 4 bases from J, with 9 bases between. This CDR3 region has 14 residues. In germline, CDR1 is SGHKS, CDR2 YYEKEE (reference sequence). CDR3 bases: TGTGCCAGCAGCCCGGAGGCGGGGGCCAACGTCCTGACTTTC. Translation gives CASSPEAGANVLTF.

The rearrangement joins TRBV20-1 to TRBJ2-5; 10 bases line up with TRBD2. From germline, CDR1 is DFQATT and CDR2 SNEGSKA (reference sequence). J was trimmed by 2 bases and V by 5 bases; bases with no gene match: 8. The CDR3 is 15 amino acids. CDR3 in amino acids: CSAPKAGGDQETQYF. The CDR3 nucleotides read TGCAGTGCTCCTAAAGCGGGGGGGGATCAAGAGACCCAGTACTTC.

The V gene is TRBV20-1, the J gene TRBJ2-5; TRBD2 might be the D (5 bases). Judging by the DNA end, TRBJ2-1 fits better; the J call may be wrong. CDR1 is DFQATT and CDR2 is SNEGSKA in the germline V gene (reference sequence). CDR3 size: 12 residues. The CDR3 DNA reads as TGCAGTGCTAGAGATTGGCAGCTAGCGCAGTTCTTC. As protein: CSARDWQLAQFF.

The chain combines TRBV9 with TRBJ2-1, with TRBD2 matching over 13 bases. CDR1 is SGDLS and CDR2 is YYNGEE in the germline V gene. Trimming took 3 bases from V and 6 from J; bases not matched to a gene: 6. The length of the CDR3 is 16 residues. Here the CDR3 DNA reads TGTGCCAGCAGCGAACTAGCGGGGGGGCCAGGCAATGAGCAGTTCTTC. Protein product: CASSELAGGPGNEQFF.